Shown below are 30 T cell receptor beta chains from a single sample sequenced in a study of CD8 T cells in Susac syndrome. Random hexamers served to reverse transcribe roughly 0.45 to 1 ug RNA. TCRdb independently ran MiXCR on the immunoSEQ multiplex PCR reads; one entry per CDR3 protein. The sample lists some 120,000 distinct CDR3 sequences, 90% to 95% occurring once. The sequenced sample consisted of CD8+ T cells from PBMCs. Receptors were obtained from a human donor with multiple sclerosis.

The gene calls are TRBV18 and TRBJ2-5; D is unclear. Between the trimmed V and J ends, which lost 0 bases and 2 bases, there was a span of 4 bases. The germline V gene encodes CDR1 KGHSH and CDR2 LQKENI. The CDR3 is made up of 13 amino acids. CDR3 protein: CASSPPMQETQYF. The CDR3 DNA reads TGTGCCAGCTCACCACCCATGCAAGAGACCCAGTACTTC.

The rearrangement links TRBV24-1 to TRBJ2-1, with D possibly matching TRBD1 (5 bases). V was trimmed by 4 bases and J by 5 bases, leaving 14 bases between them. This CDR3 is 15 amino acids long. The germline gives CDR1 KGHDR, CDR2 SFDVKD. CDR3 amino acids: CATSDRDSANNEQFF. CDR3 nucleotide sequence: TGTGCCACCAGTGACCGAGACAGCGCAAACAATGAGCAGTTCTTC.

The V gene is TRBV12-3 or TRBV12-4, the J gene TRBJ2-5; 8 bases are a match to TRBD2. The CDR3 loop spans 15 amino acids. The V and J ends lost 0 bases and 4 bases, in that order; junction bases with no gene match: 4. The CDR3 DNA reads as TGTGCCAGCAGTTTAGCCGGGGGGGCTGGAGAGACCCAGTACTTC. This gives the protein CASSLAGGAGETQYF.

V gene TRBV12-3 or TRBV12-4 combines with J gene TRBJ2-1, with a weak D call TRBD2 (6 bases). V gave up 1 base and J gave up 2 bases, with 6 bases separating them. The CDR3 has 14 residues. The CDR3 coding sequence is TGTGCCAGCAGTTTAGGCGGGACCTACAATGAGCAGTTCTTC. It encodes CASSLGGTYNEQFF.

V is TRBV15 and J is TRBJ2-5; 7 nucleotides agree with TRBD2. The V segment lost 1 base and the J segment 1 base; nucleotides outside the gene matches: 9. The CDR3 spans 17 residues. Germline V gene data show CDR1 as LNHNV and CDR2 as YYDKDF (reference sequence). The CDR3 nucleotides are TGTGCCACCAGCAGAGGCCCACGGGAGGCAGCCCAAGAGACCCAGTACTTC. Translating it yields CATSRGPREAAQETQYF. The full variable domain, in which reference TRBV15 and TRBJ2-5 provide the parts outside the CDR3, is DAMVIQNPRYQVTQFGKPVTLSCSQTLNHNVMYWYQQKSSQAPKLLFHYYDKDFNNEADTPDNFQSRRPNTSFCFLDIRSPGLGDTAMYLCATSRGPREAAQETQYFGPGTRLLVL.

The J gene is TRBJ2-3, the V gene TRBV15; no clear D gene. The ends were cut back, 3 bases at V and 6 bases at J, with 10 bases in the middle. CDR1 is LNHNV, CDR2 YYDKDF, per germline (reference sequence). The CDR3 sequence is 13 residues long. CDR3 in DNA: TGTGCCACCAGCAGGGAACTTCCGGATACGCAGTATTTT. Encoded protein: CATSRELPDTQYF.

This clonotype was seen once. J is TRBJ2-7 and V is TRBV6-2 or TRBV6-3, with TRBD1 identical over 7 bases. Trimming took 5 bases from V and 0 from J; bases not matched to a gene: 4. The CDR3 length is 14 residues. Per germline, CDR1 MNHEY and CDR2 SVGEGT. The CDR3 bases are TGTGCCAGCAGTCCAGGGGGTAGCTCCTACGAGCAGTACTTC. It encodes CASSPGGSSYEQYF.

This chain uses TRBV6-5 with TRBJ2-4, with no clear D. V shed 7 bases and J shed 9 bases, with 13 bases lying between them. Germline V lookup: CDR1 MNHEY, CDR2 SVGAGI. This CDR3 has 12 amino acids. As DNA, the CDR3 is TGTGCCAGCATGATGTTGGGCGGCATTCAGTACTTC. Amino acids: CASMMLGGIQYF.

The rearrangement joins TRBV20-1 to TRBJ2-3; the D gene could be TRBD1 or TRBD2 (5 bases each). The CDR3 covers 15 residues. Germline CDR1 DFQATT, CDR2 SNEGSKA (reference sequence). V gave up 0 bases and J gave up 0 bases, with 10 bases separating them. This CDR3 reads CSARDLWGSTDTQYF. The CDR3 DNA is TGCAGTGCTAGAGATCTCTGGGGGAGCACAGATACGCAGTATTTT.

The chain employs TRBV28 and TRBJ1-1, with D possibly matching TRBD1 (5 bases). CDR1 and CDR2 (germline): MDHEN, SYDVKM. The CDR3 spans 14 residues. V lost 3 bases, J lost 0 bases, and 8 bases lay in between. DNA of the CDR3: TGTGCCAGCAGTTTTGAACAGGTGAACACTGAAGCTTTCTTT. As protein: CASSFEQVNTEAFF.

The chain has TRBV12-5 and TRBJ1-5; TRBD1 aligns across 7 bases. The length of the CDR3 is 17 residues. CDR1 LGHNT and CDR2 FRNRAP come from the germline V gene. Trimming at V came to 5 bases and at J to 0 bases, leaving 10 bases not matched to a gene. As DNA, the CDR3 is TGTGCTAGTGGTCCTGGCAGGGGGGGATATAGCAATCAGCCCCAGCATTTT. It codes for CASGPGRGGYSNQPQHF.

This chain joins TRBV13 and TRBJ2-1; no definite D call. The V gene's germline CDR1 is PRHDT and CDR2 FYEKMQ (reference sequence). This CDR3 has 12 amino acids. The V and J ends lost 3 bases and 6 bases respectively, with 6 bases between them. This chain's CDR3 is CASSFGRNEQFF. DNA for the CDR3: TGTGCCAGCAGCTTCGGCCGCAATGAGCAGTTCTTC.

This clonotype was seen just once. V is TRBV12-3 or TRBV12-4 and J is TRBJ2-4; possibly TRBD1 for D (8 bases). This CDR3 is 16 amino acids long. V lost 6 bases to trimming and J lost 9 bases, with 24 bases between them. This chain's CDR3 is CASSAIWTGPGGIQYF. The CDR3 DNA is TGTGCCAGCAGCGCAATCTGGACAGGGCCGGGGGGCATTCAGTACTTC.

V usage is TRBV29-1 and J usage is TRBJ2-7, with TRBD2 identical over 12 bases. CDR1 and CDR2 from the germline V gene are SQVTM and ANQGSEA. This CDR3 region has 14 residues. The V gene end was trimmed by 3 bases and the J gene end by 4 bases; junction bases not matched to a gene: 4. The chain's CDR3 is CSVELTSGGYEQYF. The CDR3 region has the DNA TGCAGCGTTGAGTTGACTAGCGGGGGATACGAGCAGTACTTC.

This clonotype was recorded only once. The CDR3 region is CASSQVPGLAGGPNEQFF. Written as DNA, the CDR3 is TGTGCCAGCAGCCAAGTCCCGGGACTAGCGGGAGGGCCGAATGAGCAGTTCTTC. The rearrangement uses TRBV3-1 and TRBJ2-1, with TRBD2 identical over 16 bases. The CDR3 is made up of 18 amino acids. The V segment lost 1 base and the J segment 7 bases; nucleotides outside the gene matches: 7. Looked up from germline, CDR1 is LGHDT and CDR2 is YNNKEL (reference sequence).

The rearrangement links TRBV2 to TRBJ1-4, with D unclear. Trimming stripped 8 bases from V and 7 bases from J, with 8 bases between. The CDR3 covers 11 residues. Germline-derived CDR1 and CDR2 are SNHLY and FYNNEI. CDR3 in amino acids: CASRGPEKLFF. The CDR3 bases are TGTGCCAGCCGCGGACCTGAAAAACTGTTTTTT.

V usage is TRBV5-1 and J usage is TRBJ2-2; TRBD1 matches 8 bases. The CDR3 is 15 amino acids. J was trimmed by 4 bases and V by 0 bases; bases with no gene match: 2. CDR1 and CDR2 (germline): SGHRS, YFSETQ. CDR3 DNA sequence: TGCGCCAGCAGCTTGGGGGACAGGTCCACCGGGGAGCTGTTTTTT. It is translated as CASSLGDRSTGELFF.

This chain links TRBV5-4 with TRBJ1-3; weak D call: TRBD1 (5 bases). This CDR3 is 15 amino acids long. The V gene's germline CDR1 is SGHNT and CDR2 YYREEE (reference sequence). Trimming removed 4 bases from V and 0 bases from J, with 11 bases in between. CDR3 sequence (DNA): TGTGCCAGCAGCCCCGACAGCCGCTCTGGAAACACCATATATTTT. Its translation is CASSPDSRSGNTIYF.

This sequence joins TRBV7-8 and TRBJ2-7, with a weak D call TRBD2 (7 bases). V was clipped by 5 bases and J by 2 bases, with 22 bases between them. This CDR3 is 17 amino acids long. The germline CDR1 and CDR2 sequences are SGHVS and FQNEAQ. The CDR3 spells CASSLGGEDWGPYEQYF. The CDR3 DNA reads TGTGCCAGCAGCCTGGGGGGGGAGGACTGGGGGCCCTACGAGCAGTACTTC.

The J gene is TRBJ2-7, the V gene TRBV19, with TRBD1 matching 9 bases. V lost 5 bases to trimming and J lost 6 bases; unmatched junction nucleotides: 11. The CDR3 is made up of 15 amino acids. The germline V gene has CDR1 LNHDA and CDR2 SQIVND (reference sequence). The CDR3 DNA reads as TGTGCCAGTAGTGCACCGGGACAGGGAATATCCGAGCAGTACTTC. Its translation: CASSAPGQGISEQYF.

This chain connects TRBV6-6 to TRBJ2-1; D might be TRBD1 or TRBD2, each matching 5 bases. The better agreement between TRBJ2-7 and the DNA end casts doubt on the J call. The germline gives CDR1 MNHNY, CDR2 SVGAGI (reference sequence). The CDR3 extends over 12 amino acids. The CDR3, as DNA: TGTGCCAGCAGTTACGGTGGGGGCGAGCAGTACGTC. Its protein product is CASSYGGGEQYV.

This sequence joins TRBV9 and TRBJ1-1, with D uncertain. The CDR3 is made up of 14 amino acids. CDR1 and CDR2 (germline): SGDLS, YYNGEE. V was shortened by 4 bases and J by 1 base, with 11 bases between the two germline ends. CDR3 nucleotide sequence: TGTGCCAGCAGCACCCAAACTGGGAACACTGAAGCTTTCTTT. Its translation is CASSTQTGNTEAFF.

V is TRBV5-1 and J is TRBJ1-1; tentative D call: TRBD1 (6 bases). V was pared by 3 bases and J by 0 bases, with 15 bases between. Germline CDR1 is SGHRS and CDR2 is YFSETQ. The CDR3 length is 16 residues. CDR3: CASSSTGSVLNTEAFF. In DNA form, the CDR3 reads TGCGCCAGCAGCTCAACAGGGAGTGTTCTGAACACTGAAGCTTTCTTT.

The CDR3 DNA follows: TGTGCCACCAGTGATATAACGGGATTCCAACCCAATGAGCAGTTCTTC. Translating gives CATSDITGFQPNEQFF. The chain uses TRBV24-1 and TRBJ2-1; D is possibly TRBD2 (5 bases). This CDR3 has 16 residues. V gave up 3 bases and J gave up 6 bases, with 17 bases separating them. The germline CDR1 and CDR2 sequences are KGHDR and SFDVKD.

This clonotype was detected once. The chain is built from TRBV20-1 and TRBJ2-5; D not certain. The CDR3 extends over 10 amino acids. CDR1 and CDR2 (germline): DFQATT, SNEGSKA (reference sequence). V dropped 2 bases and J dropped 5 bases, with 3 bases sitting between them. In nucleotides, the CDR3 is TGCAGTGCTAGAAGGGAGACCCAGTACTTC. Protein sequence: CSARRETQYF.

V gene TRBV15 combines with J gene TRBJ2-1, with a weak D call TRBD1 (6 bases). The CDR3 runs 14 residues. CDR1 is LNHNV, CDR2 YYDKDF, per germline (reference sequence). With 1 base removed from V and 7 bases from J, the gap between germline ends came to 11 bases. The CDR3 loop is CATSRGRGSNEQFF. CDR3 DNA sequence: TGTGCCACCAGCAGAGGCAGGGGCTCAAATGAGCAGTTCTTC.

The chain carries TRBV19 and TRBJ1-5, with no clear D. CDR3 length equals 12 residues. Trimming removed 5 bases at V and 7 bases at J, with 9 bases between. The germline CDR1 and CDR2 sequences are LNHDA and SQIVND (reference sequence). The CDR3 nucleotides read TGTGCCAGTAGTGAGGGCGCACAGCCCCAGCATTTT. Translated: CASSEGAQPQHF.

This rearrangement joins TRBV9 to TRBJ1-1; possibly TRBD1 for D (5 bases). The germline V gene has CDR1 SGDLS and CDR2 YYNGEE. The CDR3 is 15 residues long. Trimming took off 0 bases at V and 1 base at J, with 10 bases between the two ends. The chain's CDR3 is CASSVGDPRNTEAFF. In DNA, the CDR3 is TGTGCCAGCAGCGTAGGGGACCCCAGGAACACTGAAGCTTTCTTT.

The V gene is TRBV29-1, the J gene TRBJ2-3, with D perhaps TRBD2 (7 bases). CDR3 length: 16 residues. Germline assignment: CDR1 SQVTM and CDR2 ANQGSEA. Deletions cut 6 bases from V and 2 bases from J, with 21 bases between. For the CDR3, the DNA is TGCAGCGTCGCTGGGGGGGCCACAGGACCCACAGATACGCAGTATTTT. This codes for CSVAGGATGPTDTQYF.

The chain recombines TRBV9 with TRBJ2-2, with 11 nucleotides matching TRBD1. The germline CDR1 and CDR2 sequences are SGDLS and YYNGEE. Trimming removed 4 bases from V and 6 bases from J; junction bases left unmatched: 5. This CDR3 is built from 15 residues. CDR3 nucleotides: TGTGCCAGCAGCTCCGGGACAGGGGGGGCCGGGGAGCTGTTTTTT. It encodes CASSSGTGGAGELFF.